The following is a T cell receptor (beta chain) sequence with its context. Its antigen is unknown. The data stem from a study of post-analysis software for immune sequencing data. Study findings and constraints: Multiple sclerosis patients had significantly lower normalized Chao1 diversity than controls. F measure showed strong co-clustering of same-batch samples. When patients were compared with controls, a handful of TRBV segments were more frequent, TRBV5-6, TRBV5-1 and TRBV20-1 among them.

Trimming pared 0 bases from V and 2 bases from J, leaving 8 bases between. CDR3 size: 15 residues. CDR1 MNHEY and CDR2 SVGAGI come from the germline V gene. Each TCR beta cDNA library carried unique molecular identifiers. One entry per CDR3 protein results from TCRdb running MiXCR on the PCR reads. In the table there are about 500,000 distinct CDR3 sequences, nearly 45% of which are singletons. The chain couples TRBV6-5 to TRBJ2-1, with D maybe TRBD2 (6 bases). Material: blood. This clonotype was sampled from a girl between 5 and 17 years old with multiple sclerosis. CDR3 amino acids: CASSYSGLAYNEQFF. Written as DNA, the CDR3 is TGTGCCAGCAGTTACTCGGGACTGGCCTACAATGAGCAGTTCTTC.